These 26 T cell receptor beta chains were sequenced from one sample in a study of T cells in localized non-small cell lung cancer. Here immunoSEQ multiplex PCR was the method, and the copy in TCRdb shows in-frame clones only, minus some. The data hold nearly 25,000 clones, with about 90% observed a single time. The sequencing used peripheral blood, collected before any cancer treatment. Receptor source: a male donor older than 55 with stage II squamous cell lung carcinoma.

The chain has TRBV7-3 and TRBJ2-3; no clear D. Germline V CDR1 and CDR2: SGHTA, FQGTGA. Trimming removed 5 bases from V and 0 bases from J, with 6 bases in between. The CDR3 sequence is 13 residues long. CDR3 bases: TGTGCCAGCAGCCCCCTTAGCACAGATACGCAGTATTTT. This codes for CASSPLSTDTQYF.

The chain uses TRBV4-2 and TRBJ2-1, with TRBD2 matching 9 bases. CDR1 is LGHNA, CDR2 YNFKEQ, per germline. There are 15 residues in the CDR3. The ends lost 1 base at V and 4 bases at J; junction bases unmatched: 2. The CDR3 sequence: CASSQVAGEYNEQFF. DNA for the CDR3: TGTGCCAGCAGCCAAGTAGCGGGAGAATACAATGAGCAGTTCTTC.

This chain connects TRBV7-7 to TRBJ2-5; D is unclear. CDR1 is SSHAT, CDR2 FNYEAQ, per germline (reference sequence). The V end was cut by 5 bases, the J end by 2 bases, with 6 bases between. The CDR3 sequence is 12 residues long. CDR3 nucleotides: TGTGCCAGCAGCCCGATGCAAGAGACCCAGTACTTC. Translated: CASSPMQETQYF.

The rearrangement uses TRBV7-2 and TRBJ1-2; 7 bases match TRBD1. Germline trimming cut 5 bases from V and 1 base from J; bases unmatched to any gene: 4. The length of the CDR3 is 14 residues. Germline assignment: CDR1 SGHTA and CDR2 FQGNSA. CDR3: CASSARQGNYGYTF. As DNA, the CDR3 is TGTGCCAGCAGCGCCAGACAGGGTAACTATGGCTACACCTTC.

V gene TRBV6-5 combines with J gene TRBJ1-1; D is undetermined. The length of the CDR3 is 11 residues. V was clipped by 4 bases and J by 4 bases, with 4 bases between them. CDR1 MNHEY and CDR2 SVGAGI come from the germline V gene. The CDR3 region has the DNA TGTGCCAGCAGTTCCACCACTGAAGCTTTCTTT. It yields the protein CASSSTTEAFF.

This clone was observed a handful of times. The chain is built from TRBV10-3 and TRBJ1-1; the D gene is possibly TRBD1 (6 bases). The ends were cut back, 6 bases at V and 2 bases at J, with 10 bases in the middle. This CDR3 region has 13 residues. Looked up from germline, CDR1 is ENHRY and CDR2 is SYGVKD. As DNA, the CDR3 is TGTGCCATCAGCCCGACAGGCAACACTGAAGCTTTCTTT. Residues: CAISPTGNTEAFF.

The chain employs TRBV27 and TRBJ1-2; D gene uncertain. Trimming removed 6 bases at V and 4 bases at J, with 12 bases between. In germline, CDR1 is MNHEY, CDR2 SMNVEV (reference sequence). The CDR3 runs to 13 residues. The CDR3 coding sequence is TGTGCCAGCAGATCCACAGCCAGCTATGGCTACACCTTC. Protein product: CASRSTASYGYTF.

The chain combines TRBV27 with TRBJ1-5; D perhaps matches TRBD1 (5 bases). Trimming shortened V by 6 bases and J by 2 bases, and 17 bases separated the two germline ends. The CDR3 runs 16 residues. Germline V CDR1 and CDR2: MNHEY, SMNVEV (reference sequence). The CDR3 protein is CASSLTGARGNQPQHF. The CDR3 DNA follows: TGTGCCAGCAGCCTAACAGGAGCCAGGGGCAATCAGCCCCAGCATTTT.

The chain links TRBV19 to TRBJ1-5; D uncertain. The germline V gene has CDR1 LNHDA and CDR2 SQIVND (reference sequence). This CDR3 comprises 15 residues. V was clipped by 3 bases and J by 3 bases, with 12 bases between them. The DNA for the CDR3 is TGTGCCAGTAGTATTGGGCAGATGAACAATCAGCCCCAGCATTTT. Translation: CASSIGQMNNQPQHF.

This clone appeared a single time. V usage is TRBV27 and J usage is TRBJ2-2; D is undetermined. Per germline, CDR1 MNHEY and CDR2 SMNVEV (reference sequence). The CDR3 loop spans 16 amino acids. V dropped 6 bases and J dropped 3 bases, with 17 bases sitting between them. CDR3 residues: CASSYTTETYTGELFF. Here the CDR3 DNA reads TGTGCCAGCAGCTACACAACCGAAACCTACACCGGGGAGCTGTTTTTT.

The V and J genes are TRBV30 and TRBJ1-5; D not certain. Germline CDR1 GTSNPN, CDR2 SVGIG (reference sequence). This CDR3 has 15 amino acids. V lost 2 bases, J lost 2 bases, and 13 bases lay in between. This CDR3 reads CAWSSDGWGNQPQHF. CDR3 bases: TGTGCCTGGAGTTCGGACGGCTGGGGCAATCAGCCCCAGCATTTT.

V usage is TRBV7-9 and J usage is TRBJ2-6; D is undetermined. The CDR3 spans 13 residues. Germline loops: CDR1 SEHNR, CDR2 FQNEAQ (reference sequence). V lost 7 bases and J 2 bases, leaving 6 bases between the germline ends. In DNA form, the CDR3 reads TGTGCCAGCATCACCCCTGGGGCCAACGTCCTGACTTTC. Amino acid sequence: CASITPGANVLTF. Drawing the rest from reference TRBV7-9 and TRBJ2-6, the complete variable domain is DTGVSQNPRHKITKRGQNVTFRCDPISEHNRLYWYRQTLGQGPEFLTYFQNEAQLEKSRLLSDRFSAERPKGSFSTLEIQRTEQGDSAMYLCASITPGANVLTFGAGSRLTVL.

The chain combines TRBV6-5 with TRBJ2-2, with D possibly being TRBD1 (5 bases). Trimming shortened V by 6 bases and J by 3 bases, and 11 bases separated the two germline ends. This CDR3 is 14 amino acids long. CDR1 and CDR2 (germline): MNHEY, SVGAGI. The CDR3 reads CASRDAGYTGELFF. As DNA, the CDR3 is TGTGCCAGCAGGGACGCAGGGTACACCGGGGAGCTGTTTTTT.

V is TRBV5-6 and J is TRBJ2-1; D gene unclear. The CDR3 sequence is 19 residues long. Germline V gives CDR1 SGHDT, CDR2 YYEEEE. V dropped 5 bases and J dropped 1 base, with 25 bases sitting between them. The CDR3 DNA is TGTGCCAGCAGTCGGTGGCGCCCAGCCGCAGCCGATTCCTACAATGAGCAGTTCTTC. It translates to CASSRWRPAAADSYNEQFF.

V usage is TRBV5-1 and J usage is TRBJ2-1; perhaps TRBD2 as D (5 bases). V was cut by 0 bases and J by 6 bases, with 16 bases left in between. CDR1 is SGHRS and CDR2 is YFSETQ in the germline V gene. CDR3 length: 16 amino acids. CDR3 region: CASSLAAASQGNEQFF. The CDR3 DNA is TGCGCCAGCAGCTTGGCCGCAGCTAGCCAAGGCAATGAGCAGTTCTTC.

This chain uses TRBV5-6 with TRBJ2-3, with D perhaps matching TRBD1 or TRBD2 (5 bases each). The CDR3 consists of 13 residues. Deletions cut 5 bases from V and 8 bases from J, with 15 bases between. Germline assignment: CDR1 SGHDT and CDR2 YYEEEE. CDR3: CASSPGTEGTQYF. CDR3 DNA: TGTGCCAGCAGTCCCGGGACCGAAGGTACGCAGTATTTT.

The J gene is TRBJ2-1, the V gene TRBV7-9, with D hard to call. The CDR3 is made up of 13 amino acids. The V gene lost 5 bases and the J gene lost 6 bases, with 11 bases spanning the gap. Germline V gene sequence: CDR1 SEHNR, CDR2 FQNEAQ (reference sequence). CDR3 loop: CASSLRSSNEQFF. DNA for the CDR3: TGTGCCAGCAGCCTTCGTTCCAGCAATGAGCAGTTCTTC.

V usage is TRBV29-1 and J usage is TRBJ2-5; D unclear. Germline CDR1 and CDR2: SQVTM and ANQGSEA. This CDR3 comprises 10 residues. V was trimmed by 4 bases and J by 3 bases, leaving 3 bases between them. This CDR3 is CSVGEETQYF. The DNA of the CDR3 is TGCAGCGTTGGGGAAGAGACCCAGTACTTC.

The chain uses TRBV6-6 and TRBJ1-2, with TRBD1 matching 9 bases. Losses at the gene ends were 6 bases for V and 8 bases for J; bases not matched to a gene: 10. This CDR3 has 14 residues. Per germline, CDR1 MNHNY and CDR2 SVGAGI (reference sequence). The CDR3 sequence: CASSPGTGFLGYTF. The CDR3, as DNA: TGTGCCAGCAGCCCCGGGACAGGGTTTCTGGGCTACACCTTC.

This chain uses TRBV5-1 with TRBJ1-1; D is unclear. Germline V CDR1 and CDR2: SGHRS, YFSETQ. Trimming removed 0 bases from V and 4 bases from J, with 10 bases in between. This CDR3 region has 14 residues. In nucleotides, the CDR3 is TGCGCCAGCAGCTTGGTTAATTTGGGCACTGAAGCTTTCTTT. It translates to CASSLVNLGTEAFF.

This chain links TRBV25-1 with TRBJ1-1; 7 nucleotides line up with TRBD1. CDR3 length: 13 residues. Unmatched junction bases numbered 4, after V lost 6 bases and J lost 3 bases. The germline V gene has CDR1 MGHDK and CDR2 SYGVNS. The CDR3 region has the DNA TGTGCCAGCAGGGGTCAGGGGGACACTGAAGCTTTCTTT. This encodes CASRGQGDTEAFF.

V is TRBV30 and J is TRBJ2-7; D unresolved. CDR3 length equals 12 residues. Germline CDR1 reads GTSNPN; CDR2 reads SVGIG (reference sequence). V lost 3 bases and J lost 3, with 9 bases in between. DNA for the CDR3: TGTGCCTGGAGAGGCGGCTTCTACGAGCAGTACTTC. This translates into CAWRGGFYEQYF.

The rearrangement joins TRBV12-5 to TRBJ2-5; D uncertain. This CDR3 is built from 13 residues. Trimming took off 3 bases at V and 4 bases at J, with 9 bases between the two ends. Per the germline V gene, CDR1 is LGHNT and CDR2 is FRNRAP. CDR3 residues: CASGFSAAETQYF. Written as DNA, the CDR3 is TGTGCTAGTGGTTTCTCAGCCGCAGAGACCCAGTACTTC.

The chain employs TRBV28 and TRBJ1-5; 8 nucleotides match TRBD1. V was pared by 5 bases and J by 5 bases, with 11 bases of the junction left unmatched. CDR1 is MDHEN and CDR2 is SYDVKM in the germline V gene. The CDR3 has 16 residues. CDR3 nucleotides: TGTGCCAGCAGTCCGAGATTACAGGGGGGGCATCAGCCCCAGCATTTT. Translated, it gives CASSPRLQGGHQPQHF.

This chain links TRBV23-1 with TRBJ2-5; 7 nucleotides align to TRBD1. TRBV23-1 is an ORF; its function is uncertain. The junction had 1 base not matched to a gene; V was cut back by 6 bases and J by 3 bases. This CDR3 is 12 amino acids long. CDR3 bases: TGCGCCAGCAGGACAGGGAAAGAGACCCAGTACTTC. This codes for CASRTGKETQYF.

This rearrangement joins TRBV6-5 to TRBJ2-5; possibly TRBD2 for D (6 bases). Germline V lookup: CDR1 MNHEY, CDR2 SVGAGI. Trimming cost V 3 bases and J 5 bases, with 19 bases left between them. The CDR3 is made up of 16 amino acids. The CDR3 here is CASSYRVLAIGETQYF. Written as DNA, the CDR3 is TGTGCCAGCAGTTATCGGGTACTAGCAATTGGGGAGACCCAGTACTTC.